This T cell receptor beta chain derives from a study of shared clonotypes between healthy human individuals. Genomic DNA per cell subset filled all wells of several immunoSEQ plates. The method was immunoSEQ multiplex PCR; TCRdb's version includes in-frame clones alone and lacks a portion of them. The repertoire holds 1.4 million to 1.5 million clones, with 96% as singletons. Trimming shortened V by 3 bases and J by 4 bases, and 15 bases separated the two germline ends. This CDR3 contains 15 residues. The germline V gene encodes CDR1 KGHSH and CDR2 LQKENI. The V gene is TRBV18, the J gene TRBJ1-1, with D maybe TRBD1 (5 bases). The sequence was collected from a man aged 25 to 40 in good health. The sequencing input was naive CD4+ T cells sorted from blood. Subset indicated: CD45RA+ positively selected. In nucleotides, the CDR3 is TGTGCCAGCTCACCCTTCCTGGGGGTAGGCACTGAAGCTTTCTTT. It codes for CASSPFLGVGTEAFF.